This T cell receptor (beta chain) was documented in a study of shared clonotypes between healthy human individuals. Overall study: Aged 18 to 49, the donors were two women and a few men.

With ten immunoSEQ deep assay plates, unsorted PBMC DNA underwent sequencing. As originally analysed: Owing to the provision of junction-only sequences devoid of quality scores by immunoSEQ, filtering differed. Here immunoSEQ multiplex PCR was the method, and the copy in TCRdb shows in-frame clones only, minus some. That table is the source of V, J and clone size, and D and trimming were worked out from the DNA. Of approximately 510,000 clones in the sample, about four fifths are singletons; the top ten hold approximately 13%. The germline V gene encodes CDR1 MDHEN and CDR2 SYDVKM. This CDR3 comprises 16 residues. Notes on the study in general: The diversity represented, both genetic and in exposure history, was limited by few donors.

As for this clone: Its matching antigen is unknown. With only one base between it and a far larger clone, this is likely a read error. Other DNA sequences of this sample code for an identical CDR3.

The receptor was derived from a woman aged 35 to 49 in good health. Some clones in this sample may be carry-over from other donors' samples. The source material was PBMCs. V is TRBV28 and J is TRBJ2-2; possible D gene TRBD1, 6 bases. The chain's CDR3 is CASSLAGQRDPGELFF. CDR3 sequence (DNA): TGCGCCAGCAGTCTCGCCGGACAGAGGGACCCCGGGGAGCTGTTTTTT.